A single T cell receptor (beta chain) is shown here with its context. The data belong to a study of PD-1 and CTLA-4 blockade in melanoma. Sequenced by immunoSEQ multiplex PCR; TCRdb stores in-frame clones only, minus some. This sample has about 29,000 clones; around 90% occur once, and the top ten carry roughly 8.1%. Germline lookup yields CDR1 SEHNR and CDR2 FQNEAQ (reference sequence). J was trimmed by 3 bases and V by 5 bases; bases with no gene match: 6. The CDR3 covers 14 residues. V usage is TRBV7-9 and J usage is TRBJ1-2; 7 bases match TRBD1. The origin of this receptor is a human donor with melanoma. Sample: CD8+ T cells from peripheral blood, taken before anti-PD-1 treatment. As DNA, the CDR3 is TGTGCCAGCAGCCCGGAGGGGGCCTACTATGGCTACACCTTC. Translation: CASSPEGAYYGYTF.